Listed here are 2 T cell receptor beta chains from one sample, sequenced in a study of T cell responses to AZD1222 COVID-19 vaccine. Here immunoSEQ multiplex PCR was the method, and the copy in TCRdb shows in-frame clones only, minus some. The sample carries 80,000 to 100,000 clones, around 89% recorded once. The material was peripheral blood, obtained on day 0 of AZD1222 vaccination. The receptor set was obtained from an adult in good health.

V and J are TRBV4-1 and TRBJ1-5; D unresolved. CDR3 length equals 12 residues. Between the trimmed V and J ends, which lost 3 bases and 4 bases, there was a span of 4 bases. Germline V gene data show CDR1 as MGHRA and CDR2 as YSYEKL. The CDR3 is CASSHVNQPQHF. CDR3 coding DNA: TGCGCCAGCAGCCATGTAAATCAGCCCCAGCATTTT.

This clone appeared a single time. The V call is TRBV4-1, the J call TRBJ1-1, with D tentatively TRBD1 (6 bases). The CDR3 length is 15 residues. The V gene lost 2 bases and the J gene lost 3 bases, with 13 bases spanning the gap. The germline gives CDR1 MGHRA, CDR2 YSYEKL. The CDR3 reads CASSQPLHRDTEAFF. CDR3 nucleotides: TGCGCCAGCAGCCAACCATTACACAGGGACACTGAAGCTTTCTTT.